The 25 T cell receptor beta chains below were found in one sample sequenced in a study of T cells in localized non-small cell lung cancer (dated by TCRdb to about 2020). Library generation was performed with the immunoSEQ multiplex PCR assay. Entries here come from immuneACCESS through TCRdb and include only in-frame sequences with V and J called. Some clones fail to appear in such tables; in the studies checked, an unresolved V gene covers under half of the shortfall, and the cause of the remainder is unknown. Recorded for this sample are tens of thousands of clones; roughly four fifths of them occurred a single time. Roughly 7.5% of the sample is held by the ten biggest clonotypes. The source material was PBMCs, sampled before any cancer treatment. These receptors all stem from a man aged 35-69 years with stage II lung adenocarcinoma.

This clone was found a few times. The chain uses TRBV2 and TRBJ2-5; no clear D gene. This CDR3 is 16 amino acids long. CDR1 and CDR2 (germline): SNHLY, FYNNEI. With 2 bases removed from V and 2 bases from J, the gap between germline ends came to 15 bases. The CDR3, as DNA: TGTGCCAGCAGTGAACAGATACCCTTACTACAAGAGACCCAGTACTTC. Its protein is CASSEQIPLLQETQYF. The full variable domain, with the rest looked up from reference TRBV2 and TRBJ2-5, is EPEVTQTPSHQVTQMGQEVILRCVPISNHLYFYWYRQILGQKVEFLVSFYNNEISEKSEIFDDQFSVERPDGSNFTLKIRSTKLEDSAMYFCASSEQIPLLQETQYFGPGTRLLVL.

The gene calls are TRBV27 and TRBJ1-5; D may be TRBD1 (6 bases). V lost 5 bases, J lost 0 bases, and 20 bases lay in between. Germline V gives CDR1 MNHEY, CDR2 SMNVEV (reference sequence). The CDR3 spans 18 residues. CDR3 protein: CASSPRGDTSYSNQPQHF. DNA for the CDR3: TGTGCCAGCAGTCCTCGGGGGGACACTTCGTATAGCAATCAGCCCCAGCATTTT.

This clone was observed a handful of times. CDR3 DNA: TGTGCCAGCAGCCCCCGTGGAAACGAGCAGTACTTC. Residues: CASSPRGNEQYF. The chain couples TRBV7-8 to TRBJ2-7; D unclear. The CDR3 runs 12 residues. The germline V gene encodes CDR1 SGHVS and CDR2 FQNEAQ. V lost 5 bases, J lost 5 bases, and 10 bases lay in between.

This chain connects TRBV6-6 to TRBJ2-7; D remains ambiguous. Trimming left V 8 bases short and J 3 bases short, with 20 bases between. The germline V gene has CDR1 MNHNY and CDR2 SVGAGI (reference sequence). This CDR3 region has 15 residues. CDR3 loop: CASLPGHGGGYEQYF. CDR3 bases: TGTGCCAGCCTCCCGGGTCACGGCGGCGGCTACGAGCAGTACTTC.

This chain connects TRBV7-2 to TRBJ1-2; 7 positions agree with TRBD1. The CDR3 runs 15 residues. CDR1 SGHTA and CDR2 FQGNSA come from the germline V gene. With 2 bases clipped from V and 2 bases from J, the junction kept 5 bases outside the gene matches. The CDR3 DNA sequence: TGTGCCAGCAGCTTACCCCGACAGGGAAACTATGGCTACACCTTC. Amino acids: CASSLPRQGNYGYTF.

This chain uses TRBV6-6 with TRBJ1-5; a weak D match, TRBD1 (5 bases). Germline CDR1 reads MNHNY; CDR2 reads SVGAGI (reference sequence). CDR3 size: 15 residues. The V and J ends lost 2 bases and 3 bases respectively, with 11 bases between them. The CDR3 DNA reads as TGTGCCAGCAGTTACGAAGACAGACTCAATCAGCCCCAGCATTTT. Residues: CASSYEDRLNQPQHF.

The chain is built from TRBV6-5 and TRBJ1-5; D may be TRBD1 (6 bases). Germline values: CDR1 MNHEY, CDR2 SVGAGI. This CDR3 contains 14 residues. DNA for the CDR3: TGTGCTACCCGGGAAGGGGGGAGCAATCAGCCCCAGCATTTT. Translated: CATREGGSNQPQHF.

Points on this clone: It may be a read error: a sequence one base away is much more abundant. Other DNA sequences in the same sample also yield this CDR3. CDR3 in DNA: TGTGCCAGCAGCCCCGGGACGGGTGGAGAAGCTTTCTTT. Residues: CASSPGTGGEAFF. The chain uses TRBV7-3 and TRBJ1-1, with D possibly being TRBD1 (5 bases). The CDR3 has 13 amino acids. The ends were cut back, 5 bases at V and 8 bases at J, with 15 bases in the middle. Germline V gene data show CDR1 as SGHTA and CDR2 as FQGTGA.

The V call is TRBV28, the J call TRBJ1-2, with 9 bases that match TRBD1. Germline V gene data show CDR1 as MDHEN and CDR2 as SYDVKM. The CDR3 sequence is 14 residues long. V lost 6 bases, J lost 6 bases, and 8 bases stayed unmatched. The CDR3 DNA sequence: TGTGCCAGCAGGGGACAGGGTTTATATGATGGCTACACCTTC. Its translation is CASRGQGLYDGYTF.

The chain is built from TRBV11-3 and TRBJ2-1; TRBD2 agrees at 11 bases. J was trimmed by 7 bases and V by 5 bases; bases with no gene match: 4. There are 14 residues in the CDR3. Germline V CDR1 and CDR2: SGHNT, YENEEA. The CDR3 bases are TGTGCCAGCAGCCGCCGGACTAGCGGGAATGAGCAGTTCTTC. Translation gives CASSRRTSGNEQFF.

This clone was counted a single time. The genes are TRBV5-1 and TRBJ1-1; possibly TRBD1 for D (6 bases). From germline, CDR1 is SGHRS and CDR2 YFSETQ. Trimming removed 2 bases from V and 3 bases from J, with 11 bases in between. This CDR3 contains 14 residues. CDR3 residues: CASSLQGSDTEAFF. The CDR3 nucleotides are TGCGCCAGCAGCTTACAGGGTAGTGACACTGAAGCTTTCTTT. Complete variable domain (other parts from reference TRBV5-1 and TRBJ1-1): KAGVTQTPRYLIKTRGQQVTLSCSPISGHRSVSWYQQTPGQGLQFLFEYFSETQRNKGNFPGRFSGRQFSNSRSEMNVSTLELGDSALYLCASSLQGSDTEAFFGQGTRLTVV.

The gene calls are TRBV27 and TRBJ2-7; TRBD2 matches at 7 bases. V gave up 5 bases and J gave up 3 bases; unmatched junction bases: 10. Germline lookup yields CDR1 MNHEY and CDR2 SMNVEV (reference sequence). There are 15 residues in the CDR3. The CDR3 protein is CASSKVSGVVYEQYF. In DNA form, the CDR3 reads TGTGCCAGCAGTAAAGTGAGCGGGGTTGTCTACGAGCAGTACTTC.

The genes are TRBV6-5 and TRBJ1-1, with 9 bases fitting TRBD1. Germline V gene sequence: CDR1 MNHEY, CDR2 SVGAGI. V shed 3 bases, J shed 6 bases, and the junction held 5 bases outside the gene matches. There are 14 residues in the CDR3. CDR3 protein: CASSYGTGSAEAFF. The CDR3 DNA is TGTGCCAGCAGTTATGGGACAGGGAGCGCTGAAGCTTTCTTT.

The chain uses TRBV5-1 and TRBJ2-3, with D tentatively TRBD2 (5 bases). There are 16 residues in the CDR3. The germline V gene encodes CDR1 SGHRS and CDR2 YFSETQ. Trimming pared 2 bases from V and 6 bases from J, leaving 19 bases between. The CDR3 DNA follows: TGCGCCAGCAGCTTCCTTACTAGTAAAGGTTGGGATACGCAGTATTTT. The encoded protein is CASSFLTSKGWDTQYF.

Comments on this clone: Other nucleotide sequences in the sample specify the same CDR3. This chain links TRBV6-1 with TRBJ1-6; TRBD1 is a possible D gene (5 bases). CDR1 is MNHNS, CDR2 SASEGT, per germline. This CDR3 contains 14 residues. Trimming took off 4 bases at V and 2 bases at J, with 6 bases between the two ends. Here the CDR3 reads CASSAGPYNSPLHF. CDR3 in DNA: TGTGCCAGCAGTGCAGGGCCCTATAATTCACCCCTCCACTTT.

The chain employs TRBV14 and TRBJ2-2; D is unresolved. Germline V CDR1 and CDR2: SGHDN, FVKESK. The CDR3 is made up of 16 amino acids. V was cut by 3 bases and J by 7 bases, with 18 bases left in between. The CDR3 loop reads CASSHPWLPKGGELFF. The CDR3 coding sequence is TGTGCCAGCAGCCATCCCTGGCTGCCGAAGGGCGGGGAGCTGTTTTTT.

J is TRBJ2-5 and V is TRBV6-1; no clear D. Germline V gene data show CDR1 as MNHNS and CDR2 as SASEGT. The V end was cut by 7 bases, the J end by 5 bases, with 17 bases between. The CDR3 consists of 14 residues. CDR3 nucleotides: TGTGCCAGCATGAAATTAGGCATAGAGGAGACCCAGTACTTC. Its protein is CASMKLGIEETQYF.

V usage is TRBV5-1 and J usage is TRBJ2-7; weak D call: TRBD1 (6 bases). Trimming stripped 0 bases from V and 3 bases from J, with 10 bases between. Germline assignment: CDR1 SGHRS and CDR2 YFSETQ. The CDR3 contains 14 residues. In DNA form, the CDR3 reads TGCGCCAGCAGCTTGGAACAGGGTCTCTACGAGCAGTACTTC. Its protein is CASSLEQGLYEQYF.

This sequence joins TRBV6-4 and TRBJ2-3, with D perhaps assigned TRBD1 or TRBD2 (5 bases each). Trimming shortened V by 4 bases and J by 9 bases, and 14 bases separated the two germline ends. Germline V lookup: CDR1 MRHNA, CDR2 SNTAGT. This CDR3 comprises 13 residues. CDR3 in DNA: TGTGCCAGCAGTGCCTTGATAGGGGACACGCAGTATTTT. It yields the protein CASSALIGDTQYF.

This chain uses TRBV9 with TRBJ2-1, with a possible D match to TRBD2 (5 bases). Trimming took off 2 bases at V and 5 bases at J, with 5 bases between the two ends. The CDR3 sequence is 12 residues long. Germline V gene lookup returns CDR1 SGDLS and CDR2 YYNGEE. CDR3 loop: CASSVRDNEQFF. Written as DNA, the CDR3 is TGTGCCAGCAGCGTGCGGGACAATGAGCAGTTCTTC.

This clone was detected only once. This chain joins TRBV7-6 and TRBJ2-2; the match to TRBD2 covers 8 bases. CDR1 and CDR2 from the germline V gene are SGHVS and FNYEAQ. The V and J ends lost 1 base and 5 bases, in that order; junction bases with no gene match: 9. CDR3 length: 17 residues. The CDR3 loop reads CASSLVSTGGWTGELFF. In nucleotides, the CDR3 is TGTGCCAGCAGCTTAGTCTCGACGGGAGGGTGGACCGGGGAGCTGTTTTTT.

The chain links TRBV5-4 to TRBJ2-6; no firm D call. CDR1 and CDR2 from the germline V gene are SGHNT and YYREEE (reference sequence). This CDR3 spans 15 amino acids. The V end was cut by 4 bases, the J end by 0 bases, with 8 bases between. In nucleotides, the CDR3 is TGTGCCAGCAGCGGTGGTTCCTCTGGGGCCAACGTCCTGACTTTC. Its translation: CASSGGSSGANVLTF.

The chain uses TRBV27 and TRBJ2-7; no clear D. CDR3 length equals 12 residues. V was shortened by 6 bases and J by 3 bases, with 9 bases between the two germline ends. Germline V gene sequence: CDR1 MNHEY, CDR2 SMNVEV (reference sequence). CDR3 coding DNA: TGTGCCAGCAGCCCGGATGGCTACGAGCAGTACTTC. This sequence encodes CASSPDGYEQYF.

This clone was seen just once. The V call is TRBV11-2, the J call TRBJ2-7, with D hard to call. Looked up from germline, CDR1 is SGHAT and CDR2 is FQNNGV. This CDR3 comprises 15 residues. Trimming shortened V by 0 bases and J by 6 bases, and 15 bases separated the two germline ends. The CDR3 DNA reads as TGTGCCAGCAGCTTAGAGGTTAGATCGAGTATCGAGCAGTACTTC. It encodes CASSLEVRSSIEQYF.

This clone has more than one count but fewer than ten. The chain uses TRBV4-2 and TRBJ2-4, with TRBD2 matching over 8 bases. CDR1 and CDR2 from the germline V gene are LGHNA and YNFKEQ. The CDR3 loop spans 13 amino acids. Losses at the gene ends were 8 bases for V and 9 bases for J; bases not matched to a gene: 9. DNA of the CDR3: TGTGCCAGCCAAGCGGGAGAGGAGGGCATTCAGTACTTC. Protein sequence: CASQAGEEGIQYF.